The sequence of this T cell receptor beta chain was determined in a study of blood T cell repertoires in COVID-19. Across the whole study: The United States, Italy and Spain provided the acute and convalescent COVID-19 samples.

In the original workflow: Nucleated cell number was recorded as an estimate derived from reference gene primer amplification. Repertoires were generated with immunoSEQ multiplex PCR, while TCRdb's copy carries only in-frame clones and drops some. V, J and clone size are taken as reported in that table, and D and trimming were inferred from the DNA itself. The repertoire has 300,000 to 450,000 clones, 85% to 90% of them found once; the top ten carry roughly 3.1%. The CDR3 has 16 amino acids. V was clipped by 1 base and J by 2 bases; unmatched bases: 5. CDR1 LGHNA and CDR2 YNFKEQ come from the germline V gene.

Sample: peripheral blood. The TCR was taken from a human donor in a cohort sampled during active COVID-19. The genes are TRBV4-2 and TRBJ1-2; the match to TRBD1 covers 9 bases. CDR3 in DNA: TGTGCCAGCAGCCAAGGCACCGGGACAGGGAACTATGGCTACACCTTC. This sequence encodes CASSQGTGTGNYGYTF.